The 21 T cell receptor beta chains in this list originate from one sample, sequenced in a study of early T cells in non-severe SARS-CoV-2 infection. TCRdb ran MiXCR on the 5' RACE reads and lists one entry per CDR3 protein. The sample consists of tens of thousands of distinct CDR3 sequences, roughly an eighth of them appearing once. The sample consisted of whole blood. The receptors here all came from an adult who was a healthcare worker with PCR-confirmed SARS-CoV-2 infection or an uninfected control (not recorded which).

In its sample, this clonotype was seen many times. The chain has TRBV29-1 and TRBJ2-1, with TRBD2 matching 12 bases. Germline assignment: CDR1 SQVTM and CDR2 ANQGSEA. After removal of 5 bases from V and 5 bases from J, the junction contained 4 bases not matched to a gene. This CDR3 is built from 14 residues. In nucleotides, the CDR3 is TGCAGCGTTCCCTGGACTAGCGGGGACAATGAGCAGTTCTTC. Its translation is CSVPWTSGDNEQFF.

Many counts were recorded for this clonotype. The rearrangement links TRBV7-9 to TRBJ1-2; D perhaps matches TRBD1 (5 bases). V lost 1 base and J 2 bases, leaving 14 bases between the germline ends. The CDR3 totals 16 residues. The V gene's germline CDR1 is SEHNR and CDR2 FQNEAQ (reference sequence). CDR3 sequence: CASSLEGRQWNYGYTF. The DNA for the CDR3 is TGTGCCAGCAGCTTAGAGGGACGGCAATGGAACTATGGCTACACCTTC.

This clonotype has more than one count but fewer than ten. The rearrangement links TRBV5-1 to TRBJ2-1, with 7 bases aligning to TRBD2. Germline trimming cut 4 bases from V and 8 bases from J; bases unmatched to any gene: 6. The CDR3 is 13 amino acids. Looked up from germline, CDR1 is SGHRS and CDR2 is YFSETQ. CDR3 protein: CASSRTSSYEQFF. In nucleotides, the CDR3 is TGCGCCAGCAGCAGGACTAGTAGCTATGAGCAGTTCTTC.

The chain joins TRBV29-1 to TRBJ1-1; D is ambiguous. In germline, CDR1 is SQVTM, CDR2 ANQGSEA. This CDR3 is 10 amino acids long. The V end was cut by 4 bases, the J end by 3 bases, with 3 bases between. The CDR3 DNA sequence: TGCAGCGTTGCAGACACTGAAGCTTTCTTT. The encoded protein is CSVADTEAFF.

This clonotype was seen many times. The CDR3 spells CASSVASGTYEQYF. The CDR3 coding sequence is TGTGCCAGCAGTGTTGCTAGCGGGACCTACGAGCAGTACTTC. J is TRBJ2-7 and V is TRBV2; 9 bases are a match to TRBD2. The V gene end was trimmed by 4 bases and the J gene end by 2 bases; junction bases not matched to a gene: 3. Per germline, CDR1 SNHLY and CDR2 FYNNEI. The CDR3 runs 14 residues. Complete variable domain (other parts from reference TRBV2 and TRBJ2-7): EPEVTQTPSHQVTQMGQEVILRCVPISNHLYFYWYRQILGQKVEFLVSFYNNEISEKSEIFDDQFSVERPDGSNFTLKIRSTKLEDSAMYFCASSVASGTYEQYFGPGTRLTVT.

This chain connects TRBV25-1 to TRBJ2-2; D might be TRBD1 (5 bases). The CDR3 covers 14 residues. Germline CDR1 and CDR2: MGHDK and SYGVNS. The V gene lost 3 bases and the J gene lost 4 bases, with 9 bases spanning the gap. The CDR3 spells CASSDGAVTGELFF. The CDR3 DNA sequence: TGTGCCAGCAGTGATGGGGCTGTCACCGGGGAGCTGTTTTTT.

This clonotype was seen just once. Germline and junction disagree at one end, which may indicate a read error. CDR3 nucleotides: TGTGCCAGCAGCCTGACCCGGGAGGAGCTAGCCGGTCGATTC. Translating it yields CASSLTREELAGRF. The chain employs TRBV6-6 and TRBJ2-5, with 7 bases that match TRBD2. This CDR3 is 14 amino acids long. Germline CDR1 reads MNHNY; CDR2 reads SVGAGI (reference sequence).

This clonotype was picked up a small number of times. This chain links TRBV29-1 with TRBJ1-1; D is ambiguous. Germline CDR1 and CDR2: SQVTM and ANQGSEA. Trimming removed 6 bases at V and 1 base at J, with 9 bases between. This CDR3 has 12 residues. In DNA form, the CDR3 reads TGCAGCGTCAATGTGGAGAACACTGAAGCTTTCTTT. This sequence encodes CSVNVENTEAFF.

This clonotype was seen at least ten times. V gene TRBV6-2 or TRBV6-3 combines with J gene TRBJ2-3, with D unresolved. The CDR3 has 12 residues. From germline, CDR1 is MNHEY and CDR2 SVGEGT. V gave up 0 bases and J gave up 4 bases, with 2 bases separating them. The CDR3, as DNA: TGTGCCAGCAGTTACTCATCAGATACGCAGTATTTT. It encodes CASSYSSDTQYF.

This clonotype came up many times. The chain has TRBV10-3 and TRBJ2-1, with D uncertain. CDR3 size: 14 residues. Trimming took 0 bases from V and 6 from J, leaving 9 bases between them. Germline V gene sequence: CDR1 ENHRY, CDR2 SYGVKD. The CDR3 reads CAISESVESNEQFF. Here the CDR3 DNA reads TGTGCCATCAGTGAGTCGGTGGAATCCAATGAGCAGTTCTTC.

This clonotype was picked up many times. The gene calls are TRBV5-1 and TRBJ2-3; 11 nucleotides agree with TRBD1. Germline values: CDR1 SGHRS, CDR2 YFSETQ. This CDR3 spans 16 amino acids. After removal of 0 bases from V and 5 bases from J, the junction contained 5 bases not matched to a gene. CDR3: CASSLEGQGAGDTQYF. The CDR3 DNA sequence: TGCGCCAGCAGCTTGGAAGGACAGGGGGCTGGAGATACGCAGTATTTT. Together with reference TRBV5-1 and TRBJ2-3, the CDR3 gives the full variable domain: KAGVTQTPRYLIKTRGQQVTLSCSPISGHRSVSWYQQTPGQGLQFLFEYFSETQRNKGNFPGRFSGRQFSNSRSEMNVSTLELGDSALYLCASSLEGQGAGDTQYFGPGTRLTVL.

At least ten counts were recorded for this clonotype. The chain is built from TRBV28 and TRBJ1-1; D not certain. V was pared by 4 bases and J by 0 bases, with 18 bases between. This CDR3 region has 17 residues. Germline V lookup: CDR1 MDHEN, CDR2 SYDVKM. The CDR3 sequence is CASSSYVRRVLNTEAFF. The CDR3 nucleotides are TGTGCCAGCAGTTCTTATGTCAGGAGGGTCTTGAACACTGAAGCTTTCTTT.

This clonotype has at least ten counts. The chain carries TRBV10-2 and TRBJ2-3; 11 bases fit TRBD2. CDR1 and CDR2 (germline): WSHSY, SAAADI. Trimming at V came to 2 bases and at J to 4 bases, leaving 8 bases not matched to a gene. The CDR3 loop spans 17 amino acids. The DNA of the CDR3 is TGCGCCAGCAGTGAGGCGTTAGCGGGGGGGATCCCAGATACGCAGTATTTT. Translating it yields CASSEALAGGIPDTQYF.

This clonotype showed up many times. The V gene is TRBV27, the J gene TRBJ1-1; 9 bases are shared with TRBD1. The CDR3 sequence is 15 residues long. Germline V lookup: CDR1 MNHEY, CDR2 SMNVEV (reference sequence). Trimming removed 5 bases from V and 5 bases from J; junction bases left unmatched: 9. The CDR3 region has the DNA TGTGCCAGCAGTCTACAGGGACAGGGCGGAACTGAAGCTTTCTTT. Translating it yields CASSLQGQGGTEAFF.

In this sample, this clonotype turned up many times. The rearrangement joins TRBV9 to TRBJ2-2; maybe TRBD2 (6 bases). The V and J ends lost 3 bases and 5 bases respectively, with 17 bases between them. Germline V gene lookup returns CDR1 SGDLS and CDR2 YYNGEE. This CDR3 spans 16 amino acids. CDR3 sequence (DNA): TGTGCCAGCAGCGCCTTGTGGGGCCGGGAGACCGGGGAGCTGTTTTTT. Translation gives CASSALWGRETGELFF. The entire variable domain, with the rest obtained from reference TRBV9 and TRBJ2-2, is as follows: DSGVTQTPKHLITATGQRVTLRCSPRSGDLSVYWYQQSLDQGLQFLIQYYNGEERAKGNILERFSAQQFPDLHSELNLSSLELGDSALYFCASSALWGRETGELFFGEGSRLTVL.

Many counts were recorded for this clonotype. V and J are TRBV6-2 or TRBV6-3 and TRBJ2-2; 10 bases fit TRBD1. Germline values: CDR1 MNHEY, CDR2 SVGEGT. V shed 5 bases and J 1 base; nucleotides not matched to a gene: 1. The CDR3 consists of 15 residues. CDR3 in amino acids: CASSGQGENTGELFF. The CDR3, as DNA: TGTGCCAGCAGTGGACAGGGGGAGAACACCGGGGAGCTGTTTTTT.

This chain joins TRBV11-2 and TRBJ2-2, with D unresolved. Germline CDR1 SGHAT, CDR2 FQNNGV. V was trimmed by 1 base and J by 5 bases, leaving 8 bases between them. This CDR3 comprises 14 residues. CDR3 residues: CASSLVLLTGELFF. The CDR3 DNA is TGTGCCAGCAGCTTAGTGCTCCTAACCGGGGAGCTGTTTTTT.

This clonotype came up a few times. This chain uses TRBV18 with TRBJ2-3; D tentatively reads TRBD1 or TRBD2 (5 bases each). This CDR3 has 12 amino acids. V lost 3 bases and J 4 bases, leaving 5 bases between the germline ends. Germline V CDR1 and CDR2: KGHSH, LQKENI. CDR3 DNA: TGTGCCAGCTCACCGGGGGCAGATACGCAGTATTTT. Encoded protein: CASSPGADTQYF.

Comments on this clonotype: Just one base apart from a much larger clone, this may be a read error. The chain joins TRBV27 to TRBJ2-5, with a weak D call TRBD2 (5 bases). CDR1 is MNHEY, CDR2 SMNVEV, per germline (reference sequence). The CDR3 covers 11 residues. The CDR3 sequence is CVSGEFETQYF. In DNA form, the CDR3 reads TGTGTCAGCGGCGAGTTCGAGACCCAGTACTTC.

This clonotype occurred many times. J is TRBJ2-1 and V is TRBV29-1, with 9 bases matching TRBD2. Unmatched junction bases numbered 8, after V lost 7 bases and J lost 7 bases. Germline V gives CDR1 SQVTM, CDR2 ANQGSEA. This CDR3 comprises 13 residues. As DNA, the CDR3 is TGCAGCGGTATTAGCGGGAGTAGGAATGAGCAGTTCTTC. Its protein product is CSGISGSRNEQFF.

This clonotype was counted ten times or more. V is TRBV27 and J is TRBJ2-5; D remains unclear. Between the trimmed V and J ends, which lost 3 bases and 4 bases, there was a span of 6 bases. Germline CDR1 is MNHEY and CDR2 is SMNVEV (reference sequence). The CDR3 has 12 residues. In DNA, the CDR3 is TGTGCCAGCAGTTTCTGGGGAGAGACCCAGTACTTC. It yields the protein CASSFWGETQYF.